Shown below are 21 T cell receptor beta chains from a single sample sequenced in a study of shared clonotypes between healthy human individuals. This table comes from immunoSEQ multiplex PCR, and its TCRdb copy is limited to in-frame clones, with some not included. Of a few million clones detected, about 94% appear once; the ten largest clones hold around 0.13%. Sequencing used naive CD4+ T cells sorted from blood. Regarding subset: CD45RA+ positively selected. The source is a man aged 18 to 30 in good health.

This clone was seen a handful of times. V gene TRBV10-3 combines with J gene TRBJ1-3, with D perhaps matching TRBD1 (6 bases). Germline loops: CDR1 ENHRY, CDR2 SYGVKD. There are 18 residues in the CDR3. V lost 4 bases and J lost 3, with 22 bases in between. This CDR3 is CAISGGAGRGKFGNTIYF. As DNA, the CDR3 is TGTGCCATCAGTGGCGGTGCGGGCAGGGGCAAGTTTGGAAACACCATATATTTT.

For the CDR3, the DNA is TGTGCCAGCTCAAATCACGGACAGGGGGGCGAGCAGTACTTC. Its translation: CASSNHGQGGEQYF. The chain is built from TRBV18 and TRBJ2-7, with 10 bases identical to TRBD1. Germline V lookup: CDR1 KGHSH, CDR2 LQKENI. V shed 5 bases and J 6 bases; nucleotides not matched to a gene: 7. The CDR3 contains 14 residues.

This clone appeared a few times. V is TRBV4-1 and J is TRBJ2-5; weak D call: TRBD2 (5 bases). Per germline, CDR1 MGHRA and CDR2 YSYEKL. The length of the CDR3 is 13 residues. Trimming left V 5 bases short and J 5 bases short, with 12 bases between. The CDR3 DNA follows: TGCGCCAGCAGCAGGGAGAGGTTGGAGACCCAGTACTTC. It is translated as CASSRERLETQYF.

In regard to this clone: Other DNA sequences of this sample code for an identical CDR3. The chain employs TRBV2 and TRBJ2-2; possible D gene TRBD1, 6 bases. This CDR3 contains 14 residues. Trimming left V 6 bases short and J 2 bases short, with 10 bases between. Germline V gene lookup returns CDR1 SNHLY and CDR2 FYNNEI. The CDR3 loop reads CASRAGANTGELFF. The CDR3 region has the DNA TGTGCCAGCAGGGCAGGGGCCAACACCGGGGAGCTGTTTTTT.

This CDR3 reads CASSLGDISYEQYF. CDR3 nucleotides: TGCGCCAGCAGCTTGGGGGACATCTCCTACGAGCAGTACTTC. The chain recombines TRBV5-1 with TRBJ2-7, with D maybe TRBD1 (6 bases). Deletions cut 0 bases from V and 0 bases from J, with 7 bases between. The germline CDR1 and CDR2 sequences are SGHRS and YFSETQ. CDR3 size: 14 residues.

This sequence joins TRBV28 and TRBJ1-2; 7 nucleotides line up with TRBD1. Trimming removed 11 bases from V and 7 bases from J; junction bases left unmatched: 10. The CDR3 has 12 amino acids. The germline V gene has CDR1 MDHEN and CDR2 SYDVKM. CDR3 amino acids: CAAWEGARGYTF. CDR3 DNA: TGTGCCGCGTGGGAGGGGGCGCGTGGCTACACCTTC.

The V and J genes are TRBV7-2 and TRBJ2-5, with 9 positions matching TRBD2. The CDR3 length is 17 residues. CDR1 is SGHTA and CDR2 is FQGNSA in the germline V gene. The trim removed 0 bases at V and 1 base at J, leaving 6 bases unmatched. In DNA form, the CDR3 reads TGTGCCAGCAGCTTAGCGATCCTAGCGGGACCCCAAGAGACCCAGTACTTC. Translated: CASSLAILAGPQETQYF.

The chain couples TRBV5-4 to TRBJ2-1; the D gene could be TRBD1 or TRBD2 (5 bases each). Germline values: CDR1 SGHNT, CDR2 YYREEE (reference sequence). Trimming shortened V by 5 bases and J by 8 bases, and 14 bases separated the two germline ends. The CDR3 length is 13 residues. The CDR3 DNA reads as TGTGCCAGCAGTTGGGACGGTGGCTATGAGCAGTTCTTC. Its translation is CASSWDGGYEQFF.

The gene calls are TRBV6-5 and TRBJ1-2, with TRBD1 matching 9 bases. J gave up 4 bases and V 4 bases, and 7 bases lay outside the gene matches. The CDR3 has 15 amino acids. The germline V gene encodes CDR1 MNHEY and CDR2 SVGAGI. The chain's CDR3 is CASSSPGQGSYGYTF. The CDR3 DNA is TGTGCCAGCAGTTCCCCGGGACAGGGTTCCTATGGCTACACCTTC.

The chain is built from TRBV27 and TRBJ1-1, with 8 bases fitting TRBD1. The CDR3 totals 15 residues. The junction had 4 bases not matched to a gene; V was cut back by 4 bases and J by 0 bases. Germline V gene sequence: CDR1 MNHEY, CDR2 SMNVEV (reference sequence). DNA for the CDR3: TGTGCCAGCAGTTCCGGGGACAGGTTGAACACTGAAGCTTTCTTT. It specifies CASSSGDRLNTEAFF.

The chain is built from TRBV5-6 and TRBJ1-1; no clear D gene. V dropped 5 bases and J dropped 0 bases, with 5 bases sitting between them. The CDR3 sequence is 12 residues long. Germline CDR1 and CDR2: SGHDT and YYEEEE. The CDR3 spells CASRSLNTEAFF. The CDR3 DNA follows: TGTGCCAGCAGATCTTTGAACACTGAAGCTTTCTTT.

This clone was observed once. The chain carries TRBV7-3 and TRBJ1-6; D might be TRBD1 (5 bases). V was trimmed by 1 base and J by 9 bases, leaving 7 bases between them. The CDR3 has 13 amino acids. Per the germline V gene, CDR1 is SGHTA and CDR2 is FQGTGA. This CDR3 reads CASSLSGGSPLHF. CDR3 DNA sequence: TGTGCCAGCAGCTTAAGCGGGGGTTCACCCCTCCACTTT.

The chain joins TRBV19 to TRBJ1-4, with D perhaps TRBD1 (5 bases). CDR3 size: 16 residues. The germline V gene has CDR1 LNHDA and CDR2 SQIVND (reference sequence). Between the trimmed V and J ends, which lost 8 bases and 8 bases, there was a span of 24 bases. As DNA, the CDR3 is TGTGCCAGTCGCCGCGTCGGTCCGGGACGTCCCGAAAAACTGTTTTTT. Translated: CASRRVGPGRPEKLFF.

The V and J genes are TRBV2 and TRBJ2-5; TRBD2 aligns across 10 bases. Germline CDR1 reads SNHLY; CDR2 reads FYNNEI. There are 16 residues in the CDR3. Trimming cost V 7 bases and J 0 bases; bases outside gene matches: 8. CDR3 loop: CASTGGLAGDQETQYF. For the CDR3, the DNA is TGTGCCAGCACCGGTGGGCTAGCGGGGGACCAAGAGACCCAGTACTTC.

CDR3 nucleotide sequence: TGTGCCAGCAGCTCTGGACAGGGAGCAGATACGCAGTATTTT. Translating gives CASSSGQGADTQYF. J is TRBJ2-3 and V is TRBV7-2; TRBD1 agrees at 8 bases. Germline V gene lookup returns CDR1 SGHTA and CDR2 FQGNSA. Trimming at V came to 4 bases and at J to 4 bases, leaving 4 bases not matched to a gene. The CDR3 length is 14 residues.

The CDR3 loop is CASHRRWGAGTSTDTQYF. Here the CDR3 DNA reads TGTGCCAGCCACAGGAGGTGGGGGGCTGGTACCAGCACAGATACGCAGTATTTT. The chain has TRBV28 and TRBJ2-3; the D gene could be TRBD1 or TRBD2 (6 bases each). Germline CDR1 MDHEN, CDR2 SYDVKM. Between the trimmed V and J ends, which lost 8 bases and 0 bases, there was a span of 24 bases. The length of the CDR3 is 18 residues. Together with reference TRBV28 and TRBJ2-3, the CDR3 gives the full variable domain: DVKVTQSSRYLVKRTGEKVFLECVQDMDHENMFWYRQDPGLGLRLIYFSYDVKMKEKGDIPEGYSVSREKKERFSLILESASTNQTSMYLCASHRRWGAGTSTDTQYFGPGTRLTVL.

This clone was seen just once. This sequence joins TRBV6-6 and TRBJ2-3; perhaps D is TRBD1 or TRBD2 (5 bases each). The V end lost 2 bases, the J end lost 1 base, and 13 bases lay between the germline ends. Germline CDR1 MNHNY, CDR2 SVGAGI (reference sequence). The CDR3 has 16 residues. The CDR3 DNA is TGTGCCAGCAGTTACCGCGGAAGAGGGGGCACAGATACGCAGTATTTT. It translates to CASSYRGRGGTDTQYF.

The V and J genes are TRBV6-1 and TRBJ1-2, with a tentative D call TRBD1 (6 bases). Germline values: CDR1 MNHNS, CDR2 SASEGT. This CDR3 is 12 amino acids long. Trimming stripped 8 bases from V and 6 bases from J, with 13 bases between. CDR3 sequence reads: CASGQGNHGYTF. CDR3 DNA sequence: TGTGCCAGCGGCCAGGGGAACCATGGCTACACCTTC.

A remark on this clone: Distinct nucleotide sequences in the sample also encode this CDR3. The J gene is TRBJ2-7, the V gene TRBV11-2; maybe TRBD2 (6 bases). Deletions cut 3 bases from V and 3 bases from J, with 9 bases between. Germline V CDR1 and CDR2: SGHAT, FQNNGV. The CDR3 has 13 amino acids. CDR3 coding DNA: TGTGCCAGCAGCTTGGACTATAGCTACGAGCAGTACTTC. Translating it yields CASSLDYSYEQYF.

The chain combines TRBV19 with TRBJ2-1; 7 bases map to TRBD2. The germline V gene encodes CDR1 LNHDA and CDR2 SQIVND (reference sequence). The J segment lost 7 bases and the V segment lost 6 bases, leaving 9 bases of the junction unmatched. The length of the CDR3 is 14 residues. The CDR3 sequence is CASRPLASWNEQFF. The CDR3 DNA follows: TGTGCCAGTAGACCACTAGCGTCGTGGAATGAGCAGTTCTTC.

This sequence joins TRBV7-2 and TRBJ1-3; 7 bases match TRBD1. The CDR3 runs 16 residues. Germline V gives CDR1 SGHTA, CDR2 FQGNSA. V trimming: 1 base; J trimming: 1 base; junction bases outside the gene matches: 4. The CDR3 nucleotides are TGTGCCAGCAGCTTAGATCCAGGGGGGTCTGGAAACACCATATATTTT. This translates into CASSLDPGGSGNTIYF.